This passage covers 15 T cell receptor beta chains from one sample sequenced in a study of T-cell reconstitution after alpha-beta-depleted transplantation in children. The library targeted TCRbeta and was prepared with unique molecular identifiers. TCRdb called the PCR reads again in MiXCR, with one record for every CDR3 protein. The sample holds roughly 590,000 distinct CDR3 sequences, approximately 17% seen once. The input for sequencing was PBMCs from the stem cell graft donor, taken from the stem cell graft. The receptors were gathered from a human donor who donated a stem cell graft to a child with acute myeloid leukemia.

The chain joins TRBV5-5 to TRBJ2-7; either TRBD1 or TRBD2 may supply D (5 bases each). The V end lost 4 bases, the J end lost 7 bases, and 21 bases lay between the germline ends. The CDR3 extends over 15 amino acids. Germline assignment: CDR1 SGHKS and CDR2 YYEKEE (reference sequence). CDR3 sequence: CASSKTLWGTIEQYF. CDR3 nucleotides: TGTGCCAGCAGCAAGACGCTTTGGGGGACGATAGAGCAGTACTTC.

This clonotype was counted at least ten times. This rearrangement joins TRBV7-2 to TRBJ2-7; D not resolved. V shed 6 bases and J shed 3 bases, with 15 bases lying between them. The germline V gene encodes CDR1 SGHTA and CDR2 FQGNSA. CDR3 size: 14 residues. The CDR3 nucleotides are TGTGCCAGCAGTCGGTTGGGCAGTCTCTACGAGCAGTACTTC. This sequence encodes CASSRLGSLYEQYF.

This clonotype has at least ten counts. The V and J genes are TRBV6-5 and TRBJ1-6; tentative D call: TRBD1 (5 bases). Trimming removed 2 bases from V and 6 bases from J, with 11 bases in between. Germline-derived CDR1 and CDR2 are MNHEY and SVGAGI. The CDR3 has 15 residues. In DNA, the CDR3 is TGTGCCAGCAGTTACAGGGCCAGGGCTAATTCACCCCTCCACTTT. Protein product: CASSYRARANSPLHF.

There are a few counts of this clonotype. The chain has TRBV5-8 and TRBJ2-7; D is unresolved. The CDR3 totals 15 residues. V lost 2 bases to trimming and J lost 0 bases, with 12 bases between them. Germline-derived CDR1 and CDR2 are SGHTS and YDEGEE. In DNA form, the CDR3 reads TGTGCCAGCAGCTTTTCGCAACCGAGCTCCTACGAGCAGTACGTC. Protein: CASSFSQPSSYEQYV.

The chain employs TRBV6-2 or TRBV6-3 and TRBJ1-2; maybe TRBD1 (5 bases). Per the germline V gene, CDR1 is MNHEY and CDR2 is SVGEGT. Between the trimmed V and J ends, which lost 6 bases and 8 bases, there was a span of 10 bases. CDR3 size: 11 residues. Written as DNA, the CDR3 is TGTGCCAGCAGGATGACAGAAGGCTACACCTTC. Translated, it gives CASRMTEGYTF.

The chain is built from TRBV20-1 and TRBJ1-1; no definite D call. V was pared by 6 bases and J by 1 base, with 18 bases between. The CDR3 totals 15 residues. Germline values: CDR1 DFQATT, CDR2 SNEGSKA (reference sequence). CDR3 region: CSARRPSVANTEAFF. For the CDR3, the DNA is TGCAGTGCCCGGAGGCCGTCGGTGGCGAACACTGAAGCTTTCTTT.

This sequence joins TRBV5-1 and TRBJ2-2; no clear D gene. Germline CDR1 and CDR2: SGHRS and YFSETQ. V shed 4 bases and J shed 6 bases, with 16 bases lying between them. The length of the CDR3 is 15 residues. The DNA for the CDR3 is TGCGCCAGCAGCGCTGATGGTCCCAACGCCGGGGAGCTGTTTTTT. Protein product: CASSADGPNAGELFF. The full variable domain, with the rest looked up from reference TRBV5-1 and TRBJ2-2, is KAGVTQTPRYLIKTRGQQVTLSCSPISGHRSVSWYQQTPGQGLQFLFEYFSETQRNKGNFPGRFSGRQFSNSRSEMNVSTLELGDSALYLCASSADGPNAGELFFGEGSRLTVL.

The chain has TRBV4-3 and TRBJ2-1; tentatively, D is TRBD1 (6 bases). This CDR3 comprises 17 residues. Germline CDR1 and CDR2: LGHNA and YSLEER. V was shortened by 1 base and J by 4 bases, with 17 bases between the two germline ends. The CDR3 is CASSQGYEGQIYNEQFF. The CDR3 nucleotides read TGCGCCAGCAGCCAAGGGTATGAGGGACAAATATACAATGAGCAGTTCTTC.

The V call is TRBV20-1, the J call TRBJ1-1; weak D call: TRBD1 (5 bases). CDR3 length: 16 amino acids. Per the germline V gene, CDR1 is DFQATT and CDR2 is SNEGSKA (reference sequence). V lost 0 bases to trimming and J lost 5 bases, with 19 bases between them. The DNA of the CDR3 is TGCAGTGCTAGAGATCCGGGACGCACCCTTGGGACTGAAGCTTTCTTT. Residues: CSARDPGRTLGTEAFF.

The chain links TRBV7-2 to TRBJ1-5, with D perhaps matching TRBD1 (6 bases). V lost 4 bases to trimming and J lost 4 bases, with 14 bases between them. CDR1 and CDR2 (germline): SGHTA, FQGNSA. This CDR3 contains 15 residues. This chain's CDR3 is CASSSPGTPNQPQHF. The CDR3, as DNA: TGTGCCAGCAGCTCACCCGGGACACCTAATCAGCCCCAGCATTTT.

This clonotype was counted many times. The V gene is TRBV12-3 or TRBV12-4, the J gene TRBJ1-2, with D tentatively TRBD1 (5 bases). V was shortened by 4 bases and J by 9 bases, with 12 bases between the two germline ends. The CDR3 consists of 12 residues. CDR3: CASSSSGSRYTF. The CDR3 nucleotides read TGTGCCAGCAGTTCTTCAGGGAGTCGCTACACCTTC.

Ten or more counts support this clonotype. V and J are TRBV29-1 and TRBJ1-2; D possibly corresponds to TRBD1 (6 bases). CDR1 is SQVTM, CDR2 ANQGSEA, per germline. Between the trimmed V and J ends, which lost 5 bases and 4 bases, there was a span of 23 bases. The CDR3 covers 16 residues. The DNA of the CDR3 is TGCAGCGTTCTTGACCCGGGACACATACAGAGCTATGGCTACACCTTC. Translating it yields CSVLDPGHIQSYGYTF.

The table lists this clonotype with many counts. V usage is TRBV6-5 and J usage is TRBJ2-2; D is unresolved. Trimming cost V 2 bases and J 4 bases, with 8 bases left between them. The CDR3 runs 14 residues. Germline V CDR1 and CDR2: MNHEY, SVGAGI. CDR3: CASSYGLFTGELFF. The DNA for the CDR3 is TGTGCCAGCAGTTACGGCCTTTTCACCGGGGAGCTGTTTTTT.

The chain employs TRBV7-2 and TRBJ1-1, with TRBD1 identical over 10 bases. This CDR3 has 16 amino acids. V trimming: 2 bases; J trimming: 8 bases; junction bases outside the gene matches: 11. Germline-derived CDR1 and CDR2 are SGHTA and FQGNSA. The CDR3 is CASSLTGTGALSEAFF. DNA for the CDR3: TGTGCCAGCAGCTTAACTGGGACAGGGGCTCTATCCGAAGCTTTCTTT.

This clonotype was counted many times. The chain joins TRBV6-1 to TRBJ2-3, with D unresolved. This CDR3 has 16 amino acids. V lost 6 bases, J lost 6 bases, and 22 bases lay in between. Germline V gives CDR1 MNHNS, CDR2 SASEGT. Here the CDR3 reads CASSPSPATDTDTQYF. The CDR3 DNA reads TGTGCCAGCAGCCCTTCCCCCGCAACCGATACGGATACGCAGTATTTT.